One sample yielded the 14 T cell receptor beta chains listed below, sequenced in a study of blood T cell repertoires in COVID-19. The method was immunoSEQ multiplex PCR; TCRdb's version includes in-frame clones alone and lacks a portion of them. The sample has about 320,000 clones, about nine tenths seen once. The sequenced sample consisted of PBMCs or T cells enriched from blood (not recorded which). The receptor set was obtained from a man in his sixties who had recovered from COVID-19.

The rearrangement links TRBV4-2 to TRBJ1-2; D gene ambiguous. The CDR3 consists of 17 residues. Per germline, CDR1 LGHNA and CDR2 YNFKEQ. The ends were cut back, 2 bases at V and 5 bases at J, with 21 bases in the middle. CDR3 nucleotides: TGTGCCAGCAGCCAAAATCGAGGGAACTCTTTGGGATATGGCTACACCTTC. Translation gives CASSQNRGNSLGYGYTF.

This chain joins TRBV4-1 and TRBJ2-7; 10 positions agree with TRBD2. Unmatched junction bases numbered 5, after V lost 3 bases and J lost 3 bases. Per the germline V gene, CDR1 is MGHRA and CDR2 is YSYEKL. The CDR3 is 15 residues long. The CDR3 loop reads CASSQARLAGYEQYF. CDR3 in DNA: TGCGCCAGCAGCCAGGCTAGACTAGCGGGCTACGAGCAGTACTTC.

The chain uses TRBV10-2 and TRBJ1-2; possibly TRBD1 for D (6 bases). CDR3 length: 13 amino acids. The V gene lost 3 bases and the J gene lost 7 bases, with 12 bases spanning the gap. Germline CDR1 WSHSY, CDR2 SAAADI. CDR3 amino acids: CASSEQGVGGYTF. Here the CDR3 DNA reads TGCGCCAGCAGTGAACAGGGAGTTGGTGGCTACACCTTC.

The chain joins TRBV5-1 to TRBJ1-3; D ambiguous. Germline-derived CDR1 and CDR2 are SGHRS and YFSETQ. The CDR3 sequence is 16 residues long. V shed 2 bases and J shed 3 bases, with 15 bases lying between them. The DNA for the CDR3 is TGCGCCAGCAGCTTCCGGTCGGCGGCAGATGGAAACACCATATATTTT. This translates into CASSFRSAADGNTIYF.

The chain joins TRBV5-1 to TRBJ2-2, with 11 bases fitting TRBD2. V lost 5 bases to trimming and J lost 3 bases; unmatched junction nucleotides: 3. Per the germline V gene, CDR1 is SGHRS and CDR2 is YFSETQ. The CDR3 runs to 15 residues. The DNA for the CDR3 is TGCGCCAGCAGACCACTAGCGGGAGACACCGGGGAGCTGTTTTTT. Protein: CASRPLAGDTGELFF.

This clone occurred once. The CDR3 nucleotides read TGTGCCAGCAGCCATCAACCTGGGCCGAATCAGCCCCAGCATTTT. The encoded protein is CASSHQPGPNQPQHF. V usage is TRBV3-1 (or the pseudogene TRBV3-2) and J usage is TRBJ1-5; D is uncertain. With 3 bases removed from V and 4 bases from J, the gap between germline ends came to 13 bases. CDR1 and CDR2 from the germline V gene are LGHDT and YNNKEL (reference sequence). The CDR3 sequence is 15 residues long.

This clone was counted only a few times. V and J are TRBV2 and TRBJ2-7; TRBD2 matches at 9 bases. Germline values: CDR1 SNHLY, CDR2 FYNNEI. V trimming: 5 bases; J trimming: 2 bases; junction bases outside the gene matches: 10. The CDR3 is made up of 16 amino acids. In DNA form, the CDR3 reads TGTGCCAGCAGTACACCAAGCGGGAGGTCCCCCTACGAGCAGTACTTC. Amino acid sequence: CASSTPSGRSPYEQYF.

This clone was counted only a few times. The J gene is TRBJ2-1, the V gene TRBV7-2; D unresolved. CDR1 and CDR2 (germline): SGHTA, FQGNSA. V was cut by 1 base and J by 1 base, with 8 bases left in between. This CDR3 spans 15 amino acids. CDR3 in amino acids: CASSLDSSSYNEQFF. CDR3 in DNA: TGTGCCAGCAGCTTAGACAGCAGTTCCTACAATGAGCAGTTCTTC.

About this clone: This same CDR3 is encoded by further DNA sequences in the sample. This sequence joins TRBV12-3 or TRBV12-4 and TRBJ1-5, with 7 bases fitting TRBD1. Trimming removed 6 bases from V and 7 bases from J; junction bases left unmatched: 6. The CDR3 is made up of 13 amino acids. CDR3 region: CASSPDRDQPQHF. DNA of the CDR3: TGTGCCAGCAGCCCCGACAGGGACCAGCCCCAGCATTTT.

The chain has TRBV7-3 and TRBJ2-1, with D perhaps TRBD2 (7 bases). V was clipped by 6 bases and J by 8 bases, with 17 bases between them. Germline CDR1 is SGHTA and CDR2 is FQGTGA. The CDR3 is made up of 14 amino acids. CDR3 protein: CASRTGPLADEQFF. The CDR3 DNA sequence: TGTGCCAGCAGGACAGGCCCTCTAGCGGATGAGCAGTTCTTC.

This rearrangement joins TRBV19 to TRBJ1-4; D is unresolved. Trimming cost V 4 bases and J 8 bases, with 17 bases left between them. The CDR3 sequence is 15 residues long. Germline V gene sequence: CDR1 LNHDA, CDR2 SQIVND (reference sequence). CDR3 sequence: CASSTSSRGPEKLFF. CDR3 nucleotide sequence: TGTGCCAGTAGTACCTCCTCACGAGGGCCGGAAAAACTGTTTTTT.

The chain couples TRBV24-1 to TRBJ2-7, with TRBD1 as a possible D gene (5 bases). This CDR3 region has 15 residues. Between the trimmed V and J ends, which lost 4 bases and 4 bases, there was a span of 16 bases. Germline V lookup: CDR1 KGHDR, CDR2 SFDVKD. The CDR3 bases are TGTGCCACCAGTGAGTCGGGTGGTGGGGCTTACGAGCAGTACTTC. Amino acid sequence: CATSESGGGAYEQYF.

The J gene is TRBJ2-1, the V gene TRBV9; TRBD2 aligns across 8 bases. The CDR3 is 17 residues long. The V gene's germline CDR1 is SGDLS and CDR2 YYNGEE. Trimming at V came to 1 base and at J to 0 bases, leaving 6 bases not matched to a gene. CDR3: CASSVTSGQSSYNEQFF. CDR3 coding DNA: TGTGCCAGCAGCGTAACTAGCGGCCAGAGCTCCTACAATGAGCAGTTCTTC.

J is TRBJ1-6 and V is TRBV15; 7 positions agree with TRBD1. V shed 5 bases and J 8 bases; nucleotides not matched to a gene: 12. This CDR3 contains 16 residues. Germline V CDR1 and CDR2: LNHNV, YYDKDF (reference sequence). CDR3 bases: TGTGCCACCAGCGCACACAGGGGCCGTCTCGATTCACCCCTCCACTTT. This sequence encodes CATSAHRGRLDSPLHF.